This TCR beta chain was found in a study of beta chain features in type 1 diabetes. This clone was detected a few times. Naive, central memory, regulatory and stem cell-like memory cells within the CD4+ compartment were sorted using CD45RO/CCR7/CD25/CD127/CD95/CD27. TCRB transcripts that were expressed got sequenced, as all of the isolated RNA had been reverse transcribed. An average approximately 3.3 million reads came from naive, central memory and regulatory T cell samples. Measured with immunoSEQ multiplex PCR; TCRdb has only the in-frame clones, and not every one. The table shows hundreds of thousands of clones, with roughly a sixth occurring only once. The CDR3 loop spans 14 amino acids. Germline V lookup: CDR1 SGHTA, CDR2 FQGNSA. V dropped 3 bases and J dropped 8; count of bases not matched to a gene: 3.

The chain recombines TRBV7-2 with TRBJ2-3; 12 nucleotides agree with TRBD2. Sample: naive CD4+ T cells from blood. The TCR was taken from a man aged 18 to 29 in good health. The CDR3 region has the DNA TGTGCCAGCAGCTTGGGGACTAGCGGGTCTACGCAGTATTTT. Protein: CASSLGTSGSTQYF.